The 26 T cell receptor beta chains below all came from one sample that was sequenced in a study of blood T cell repertoires in COVID-19. The repertoire was sequenced with immunoSEQ multiplex PCR; TCRdb's copy has only in-frame clones and lacks some. The data show 80,000 to 100,000 clones, around 75% seen once. The sequencing sample was made of peripheral blood. The receptor source for this set is a man in his 70s with acute or convalescent COVID-19.

This chain links TRBV28 with TRBJ2-3, with 8 bases fitting TRBD1. The ends lost 3 bases at V and 6 bases at J; junction bases unmatched: 8. CDR1 is MDHEN, CDR2 SYDVKM, per germline. CDR3 length equals 15 residues. The CDR3 loop reads CASSLMGQAQDTQYF. Here the CDR3 DNA reads TGTGCCAGCAGTTTGATGGGACAGGCACAGGATACGCAGTATTTT.

The V and J genes are TRBV7-2 and TRBJ2-1, with a possible D match to TRBD1 (5 bases). Trimming cost V 2 bases and J 0 bases, with 8 bases left between them. This CDR3 contains 15 residues. Per the germline V gene, CDR1 is SGHTA and CDR2 is FQGNSA. As DNA, the CDR3 is TGTGCCAGCAGCTTAATTGGGGCCTCCTACAATGAGCAGTTCTTC. Its protein is CASSLIGASYNEQFF.

J is TRBJ1-4 and V is TRBV9; D may be TRBD1 (5 bases). The CDR3 covers 12 residues. V was pared by 3 bases and J by 7 bases, with 7 bases between. Looked up from germline, CDR1 is SGDLS and CDR2 is YYNGEE. CDR3 sequence: CASSATGEKLFF. The DNA of the CDR3 is TGTGCCAGCAGCGCTACAGGTGAAAAACTGTTTTTT.

This chain uses TRBV7-2 with TRBJ2-2; 8 bases align to TRBD2. Germline V gene lookup returns CDR1 SGHTA and CDR2 FQGNSA. The CDR3 loop spans 16 amino acids. V lost 4 bases and J lost 4; bases outside the gene matches: 8. DNA for the CDR3: TGTGCCAGCAGCTCCAGAGCGGGAGCGGCCACCGGGGAGCTGTTTTTT. It codes for CASSSRAGAATGELFF.

This chain connects TRBV4-3 to TRBJ2-7, with 13 bases identical to TRBD2. Germline trimming cut 0 bases from V and 4 bases from J; bases unmatched to any gene: 6. Germline loops: CDR1 LGHNA, CDR2 YSLEER. This CDR3 contains 17 residues. DNA of the CDR3: TGCGCCAGCAGCCAAGATCTTCGGACTAGCGGGAGATACGAGCAGTACTTC. Translation gives CASSQDLRTSGRYEQYF.

The chain uses TRBV5-1 and TRBJ2-3, with TRBD2 matching 13 bases. The CDR3 is 16 amino acids. Germline assignment: CDR1 SGHRS and CDR2 YFSETQ. V lost 0 bases to trimming and J lost 3 bases; unmatched junction nucleotides: 1. This CDR3 reads CASSLALAGGTDTQYF. CDR3 sequence (DNA): TGCGCCAGCAGCTTGGCACTAGCGGGAGGGACAGATACGCAGTATTTT.

This chain connects TRBV30 to TRBJ2-7; 8 nucleotides line up with TRBD2. Germline values: CDR1 GTSNPN, CDR2 SVGIG (reference sequence). The V gene end was trimmed by 0 bases and the J gene end by 3 bases; junction bases not matched to a gene: 4. The CDR3 extends over 14 amino acids. The CDR3 sequence is CAWSVEGLDYEQYF. CDR3 sequence (DNA): TGTGCCTGGAGTGTCGAGGGACTAGACTACGAGCAGTACTTC.

This clone has a single count. The chain links TRBV9 to TRBJ1-6; maybe TRBD1 (6 bases). The CDR3 contains 13 residues. CDR1 is SGDLS, CDR2 YYNGEE, per germline. Trimming took 6 bases from V and 7 from J, leaving 11 bases between them. The CDR3 loop reads CASTRGANSPLHF. Here the CDR3 DNA reads TGTGCCAGCACCCGGGGGGCCAATTCACCCCTCCACTTT.

The rearrangement uses TRBV19 and TRBJ1-5; D possibly corresponds to TRBD1 (6 bases). The CDR3 sequence is 12 residues long. Per the germline V gene, CDR1 is LNHDA and CDR2 is SQIVND (reference sequence). Trimming left V 4 bases short and J 5 bases short, with 6 bases between. CDR3 residues: CASSRQDQPQHF. The CDR3 DNA is TGTGCCAGTAGTAGACAGGATCAGCCCCAGCATTTT. The entire variable domain, with the rest obtained from reference TRBV19 and TRBJ1-5, is as follows: DGGITQSPKYLFRKEGQNVTLSCEQNLNHDAMYWYRQDPGQGLRLIYYSQIVNDFQKGDIAEGYSVSREKKESFPLTVTSAQKNPTAFYLCASSRQDQPQHFGDGTRLSIL.

Only a few counts were recorded for this clone. The chain links TRBV28 to TRBJ1-4; D may be TRBD1 (6 bases). Trimming stripped 3 bases from V and 1 base from J, with 12 bases between. The CDR3 length is 16 residues. Germline loops: CDR1 MDHEN, CDR2 SYDVKM. The CDR3 DNA is TGTGCCAGCAGTTTCGGGGGAGGGGGAACTAATGAAAAACTGTTTTTT. The encoded protein is CASSFGGGGTNEKLFF.

The chain combines TRBV18 with TRBJ2-1; 7 bases agree with TRBD1. The CDR3 loop spans 17 amino acids. Germline loops: CDR1 KGHSH, CDR2 LQKENI. The V gene end was trimmed by 0 bases and the J gene end by 2 bases; junction bases not matched to a gene: 7. The CDR3 loop is CASSPPGRQGPYNEQFF. The CDR3 DNA reads TGTGCCAGCTCACCACCAGGGAGACAGGGACCCTACAATGAGCAGTTCTTC.

This clone was seen a few times. V and J are TRBV20-1 and TRBJ2-5; 13 positions match TRBD2. Germline loops: CDR1 DFQATT, CDR2 SNEGSKA (reference sequence). The CDR3 length is 16 residues. V trimming: 3 bases; J trimming: 5 bases; junction bases outside the gene matches: 9. This CDR3 is CSASPAGLAGDETQYF. The CDR3 DNA reads as TGCAGTGCTAGTCCAGCCGGACTAGCGGGAGACGAGACCCAGTACTTC.

This chain joins TRBV15 and TRBJ2-1; 14 bases align to TRBD2. This CDR3 region has 18 residues. Trimming cost V 2 bases and J 7 bases; bases outside gene matches: 10. Germline V lookup: CDR1 LNHNV, CDR2 YYDKDF (reference sequence). CDR3 sequence reads: CATSRPTPGTSGRNEQFF. The CDR3 DNA is TGTGCCACCAGCAGACCGACCCCCGGGACTAGCGGGAGAAATGAGCAGTTCTTC. Filled out from reference TRBV15 and TRBJ2-1, the complete variable domain reads DAMVIQNPRYQVTQFGKPVTLSCSQTLNHNVMYWYQQKSSQAPKLLFHYYDKDFNNEADTPDNFQSRRPNTSFCFLDIRSPGLGDTAMYLCATSRPTPGTSGRNEQFFGPGTRLTVL.

This clone was picked up one time. The chain combines TRBV3-1 (or the pseudogene TRBV3-2) with TRBJ1-3; maybe TRBD1 (6 bases). The CDR3 is made up of 15 amino acids. Per the germline V gene, CDR1 is LGHDT and CDR2 is YNNKEL (reference sequence). V lost 2 bases and J 0 bases, leaving 8 bases between the germline ends. The CDR3 reads CASSQRGSSGNTIYF. In nucleotides, the CDR3 is TGTGCCAGCAGCCAAAGGGGGAGCTCTGGAAACACCATATATTTT.

The chain joins TRBV7-3 to TRBJ1-4, with no clear D. V was cut by 1 base and J by 8 bases, with 20 bases left in between. Germline values: CDR1 SGHTA, CDR2 FQGTGA. The CDR3 totals 17 residues. The CDR3 is CASSLMIEGRVLEKLFF. CDR3 nucleotide sequence: TGTGCCAGCAGCTTAATGATCGAAGGGAGGGTTTTGGAAAAACTGTTTTTT.

The table lists this clone with many counts. V usage is TRBV4-1 and J usage is TRBJ1-6, with 9 bases fitting TRBD1. Germline loops: CDR1 MGHRA, CDR2 YSYEKL. This CDR3 spans 17 amino acids. The V and J ends lost 0 bases and 10 bases, in that order; junction bases with no gene match: 10. The CDR3 region has the DNA TGCGCCAGCAGCCAAGATTTATCCGGGACAGGGCGGTCACCCCTCCACTTT. It specifies CASSQDLSGTGRSPLHF.

The V and J genes are TRBV29-1 and TRBJ2-7; D is perhaps TRBD1 (5 bases). Germline values: CDR1 SQVTM, CDR2 ANQGSEA. CDR3 size: 13 residues. V dropped 4 bases and J dropped 4 bases, with 14 bases sitting between them. CDR3 amino acids: CSVGRQGNYEQYF. The CDR3 coding sequence is TGCAGCGTTGGTCGTCAGGGAAATTACGAGCAGTACTTC.

This chain links TRBV5-1 with TRBJ2-7; 7 nucleotides align to TRBD2. The length of the CDR3 is 14 residues. The junction had 7 bases not matched to a gene; V was cut back by 2 bases and J by 5 bases. CDR1 is SGHRS and CDR2 is YFSETQ in the germline V gene. The DNA for the CDR3 is TGCGCCAGCAGCTTAGGACTAGTAAGACACGAGCAGTACTTC. It translates to CASSLGLVRHEQYF.

The rearrangement uses TRBV27 and TRBJ1-1, with a weak D call TRBD1 (6 bases). Germline V lookup: CDR1 MNHEY, CDR2 SMNVEV (reference sequence). Deletions cut 4 bases from V and 5 bases from J, with 17 bases between. This CDR3 contains 15 residues. DNA for the CDR3: TGTGCCAGCAGTTCCGGGACACACGAGGGGACTGAAGCTTTCTTT. This encodes CASSSGTHEGTEAFF.

This chain links TRBV19 with TRBJ1-5, with TRBD1 identical over 10 bases. Losses at the gene ends were 3 bases for V and 7 bases for J; bases not matched to a gene: 6. The germline gives CDR1 LNHDA, CDR2 SQIVND (reference sequence). The CDR3 has 15 residues. The CDR3 is CASSIRGQGWQPQHF. In DNA, the CDR3 is TGTGCCAGTAGTATCCGGGGACAGGGGTGGCAGCCCCAGCATTTT.

This clone was counted ten times or more. The chain couples TRBV10-3 to TRBJ1-2, with 8 bases aligning to TRBD1. V trimming: 0 bases; J trimming: 5 bases; junction bases outside the gene matches: 5. CDR3 length: 15 residues. CDR1 and CDR2 from the germline V gene are ENHRY and SYGVKD. The CDR3 bases are TGTGCCATCAGTGAGTCGACAGGGGAGGGTTATGGCTACACCTTC. Protein sequence: CAISESTGEGYGYTF.

The chain links TRBV30 to TRBJ1-5; D not certain. From germline, CDR1 is GTSNPN and CDR2 SVGIG (reference sequence). This CDR3 spans 12 amino acids. V was cut by 2 bases and J by 7 bases, with 9 bases left in between. This chain's CDR3 is CAWSLGEQPQHF. CDR3 sequence (DNA): TGTGCCTGGAGTCTGGGCGAGCAGCCCCAGCATTTT.

The V and J genes are TRBV25-1 and TRBJ2-7; D possibly corresponds to TRBD2 (6 bases). Germline values: CDR1 MGHDK, CDR2 SYGVNS. This CDR3 region has 13 residues. Trimming cost V 2 bases and J 2 bases, with 7 bases left between them. The chain's CDR3 is CASSETSTYEQYF. As DNA, the CDR3 is TGTGCCAGCAGTGAAACTAGCACCTACGAGCAGTACTTC.

In its sample, this clone was seen a few times. This chain uses TRBV7-9 with TRBJ1-6, with 7 bases that match TRBD1. The V and J ends lost 5 bases and 8 bases, in that order; junction bases with no gene match: 3. CDR1 is SEHNR and CDR2 is FQNEAQ in the germline V gene (reference sequence). The CDR3 is 13 amino acids. CDR3 in amino acids: CASSITGDSPLHF. Written as DNA, the CDR3 is TGTGCCAGCAGCATCACAGGGGATTCACCCCTCCACTTT.

The chain has TRBV19 and TRBJ1-1; 7 bases match TRBD1. This CDR3 is 13 amino acids long. The V and J ends lost 6 bases and 1 base, in that order; junction bases with no gene match: 2. Germline lookup yields CDR1 LNHDA and CDR2 SQIVND (reference sequence). CDR3 protein: CASRDRPNTEAFF. The CDR3 coding sequence is TGTGCCAGTAGGGACAGGCCGAACACTGAAGCTTTCTTT.

A few counts support this clone. Written as DNA, the CDR3 is TGTGCCAGCAGTTTATTGGGAAGGGGGCAGTTCTTC. Residues: CASSLLGRGQFF. V is TRBV28 and J is TRBJ2-1, with D perhaps TRBD1 (5 bases). With 1 base removed from V and 12 bases from J, the gap between germline ends came to 10 bases. This CDR3 has 12 residues. In germline, CDR1 is MDHEN, CDR2 SYDVKM.